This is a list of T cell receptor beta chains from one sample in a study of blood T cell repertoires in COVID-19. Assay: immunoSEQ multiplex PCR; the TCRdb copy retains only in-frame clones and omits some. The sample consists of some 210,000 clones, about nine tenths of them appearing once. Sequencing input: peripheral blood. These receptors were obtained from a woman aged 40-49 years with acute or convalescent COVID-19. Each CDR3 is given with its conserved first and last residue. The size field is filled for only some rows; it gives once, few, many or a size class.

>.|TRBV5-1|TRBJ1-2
CASTSGGPTNYGYTF
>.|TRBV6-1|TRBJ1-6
CASSGLGTGRVFSYNSPLHF
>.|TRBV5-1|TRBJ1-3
CASSSGQGNTIYF
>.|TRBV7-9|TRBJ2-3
CASRLSSGGASSTDTQYF
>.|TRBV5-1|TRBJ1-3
CASSLSIGEGNTIYF
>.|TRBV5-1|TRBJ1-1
CASSYTGYAEAFF
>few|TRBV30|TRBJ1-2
CAWSVQGFGNYGYTF
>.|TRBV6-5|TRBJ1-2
CATPSLGGVIYGYTF
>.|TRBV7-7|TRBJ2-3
CASSLDGETDTQYF
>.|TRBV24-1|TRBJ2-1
CATSGTPEDRFIHEQFF
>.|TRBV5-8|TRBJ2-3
CASSPGGFTDTQYF
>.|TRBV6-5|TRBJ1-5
CATWPGGSNQPQHF
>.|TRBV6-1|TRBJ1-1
CASSEMRAEPFEAFF
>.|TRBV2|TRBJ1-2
CASNRDREGYTF
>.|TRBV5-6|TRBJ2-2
CATGQGGGELFF
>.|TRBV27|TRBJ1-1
CASSLQGYTEAFF
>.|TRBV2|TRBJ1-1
CASRTGQSMNTEAFF
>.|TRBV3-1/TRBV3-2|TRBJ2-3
CASSPPSEDTQYF
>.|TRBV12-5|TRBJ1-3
CASGLVLFGGAGNTIYF
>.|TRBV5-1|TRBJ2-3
CASRGLAGASSTDTQYF
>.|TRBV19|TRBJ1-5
CASSPYGQLPGMPQHF
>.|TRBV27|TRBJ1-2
CASSLPPYRGHYGYTF
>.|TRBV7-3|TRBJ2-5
CASSLNRDRGQETQYF
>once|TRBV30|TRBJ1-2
CACDRGVRGYTF
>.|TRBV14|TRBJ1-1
CASSREDTEAFF
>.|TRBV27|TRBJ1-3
CASSLLPNSGNTIYF
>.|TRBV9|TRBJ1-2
CASSDGYGYTF
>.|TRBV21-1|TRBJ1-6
CASSDGQTSNSPLHF
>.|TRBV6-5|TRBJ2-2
CASSYHPARGTGELFF
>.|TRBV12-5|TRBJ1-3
CASGASQGYSGNTIYF
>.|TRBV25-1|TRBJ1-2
CASSEQEGQGAYGYTF